What follows describes a single TCR beta chain. Its antigen is still unknown. Method: immunoSEQ multiplex PCR; TCRdb's copy keeps in-frame clones and lacks some. The repertoire holds around 140,000 clones, over 90% seen once, with roughly 5% in the top ten. The CDR3 totals 18 residues. The V gene's germline CDR1 is KGHSH and CDR2 LQKENI. V shed 3 bases and J 2 bases; nucleotides not matched to a gene: 8. This sample was taken from a study of T cell responses to AZD1222 COVID-19 vaccine. Whole-study context: Analyses pooled second doses at about 4 or about 12 weeks.

Study conclusions and caveats: Among vaccine-associated CD4 TCRs, coverage spanned spike, with dominance at 160-218 and 743-854.

The chain links TRBV18 to TRBJ2-3; 13 bases line up with TRBD2. This TCR derives from an adult in good health. The sequences come from peripheral blood, collected on day 0 of AZD1222 vaccination. CDR3 DNA sequence: TGTGCCAGCTCACCTATTCCGGGACTAGCGGGGTACACAGATACGCAGTATTTT. It specifies CASSPIPGLAGYTDTQYF.